Below, 11 T cell receptor beta chains from the same sample are listed, as sequenced in a study of PD-1 blockade in classical Hodgkin lymphoma (dated by TCRdb to 2020 to 2021). Library construction relied on the immunoSEQ multiplex PCR assay. TCRdb holds this immuneACCESS table with in-frame rearrangements only. Some clones are missing; in checked studies, unresolved V genes explain under half, and the rest has no known cause. This sample has 12,000 to 15,000 clones in its table, and about 86% of those were observed once. The ten largest make up 4.6% of the sample. The sample's time point label is to be understood as: cycle 1 day 1 (C1D1), immediately before nivolumab initiation. Every trial patient had relapsed after autologous stem cell transplantation, and cohorts A, B and C differed in prior brentuximab vedotin exposure. The specimen comprised peripheral blood mononuclear cells (PBMCs), sampled at baseline. The receptors here all came from a human donor with classical Hodgkin lymphoma.

The CDR3 is CASSSKGRASKGGYTF. The DNA of the CDR3 is TGTGCCAGCAGCTCAAAGGGACGTGCTTCGAAAGGAGGCTACACCTTC. This chain connects TRBV7-8 to TRBJ1-2; tentative D call: TRBD1 (5 bases). Germline values: CDR1 SGHVS, CDR2 FQNEAQ. The CDR3 loop spans 16 amino acids. V gave up 4 bases and J gave up 8 bases, with 23 bases separating them.

This clone has just a few counts. This sequence joins TRBV5-1 and TRBJ1-1; D is perhaps TRBD1 (5 bases). V was cut by 4 bases and J by 3 bases, with 16 bases left in between. Germline V lookup: CDR1 SGHRS, CDR2 YFSETQ. The CDR3 loop spans 15 amino acids. The CDR3 spells CASSPLWVGDTEAFF. CDR3 nucleotide sequence: TGCGCCAGCAGCCCTCTCTGGGTAGGGGACACTGAAGCTTTCTTT.

The chain links TRBV6-6 to TRBJ2-7; D possibly corresponds to TRBD1 (5 bases). The germline V gene has CDR1 MNHNY and CDR2 SVGAGI (reference sequence). V lost 6 bases, J lost 2 bases, and 11 bases lay in between. This CDR3 has 13 amino acids. This CDR3 reads CASSRVDTYEQYF. The CDR3 bases are TGTGCCAGCAGCCGGGTGGACACCTACGAGCAGTACTTC.

The chain links TRBV11-2 to TRBJ2-3; either TRBD1 or TRBD2 may supply D (5 bases each). Trimming shortened V by 0 bases and J by 1 base, and 8 bases separated the two germline ends. Germline CDR1 SGHAT, CDR2 FQNNGV. The CDR3 sequence is 15 residues long. CDR3 DNA sequence: TGTGCCAGCAGCTTAGATCGGGGACGCACAGATACGCAGTATTTT. Translation: CASSLDRGRTDTQYF.

V is TRBV7-3 and J is TRBJ1-2, with TRBD1 as a possible D gene (6 bases). This CDR3 comprises 14 residues. Deletions cut 4 bases from V and 10 bases from J, with 19 bases between. Per the germline V gene, CDR1 is SGHTA and CDR2 is FQGTGA. CDR3 amino acids: CASSSGTLSVDYTF. CDR3 DNA: TGTGCCAGCAGCTCCGGGACATTATCAGTCGACTACACCTTC.

Here the CDR3 DNA reads TGCGCCAGCAGCTTGACTTATGATACCGTGAACACCGGGGAGCTGTTTTTT. This gives the protein CASSLTYDTVNTGELFF. The chain carries TRBV5-1 and TRBJ2-2; D not certain. Germline V gives CDR1 SGHRS, CDR2 YFSETQ. Trimming shortened V by 1 base and J by 1 base, and 14 bases separated the two germline ends. This CDR3 is 17 amino acids long.

CDR3 sequence reads: CASSISTTGRDEQYF. CDR3 bases: TGTGCCAGCAGCATCAGCACGACAGGAAGGGACGAGCAGTACTTC. The chain couples TRBV9 to TRBJ2-7; weak D call: TRBD1 (6 bases). CDR1 is SGDLS and CDR2 is YYNGEE in the germline V gene. The CDR3 has 15 amino acids. The V gene lost 4 bases and the J gene lost 5 bases, with 19 bases spanning the gap.

The chain combines TRBV6-4 with TRBJ2-7, with D perhaps TRBD2 (5 bases). The length of the CDR3 is 13 residues. V was clipped by 3 bases and J by 4 bases, with 10 bases between them. Germline assignment: CDR1 MRHNA and CDR2 SNTAGT. The CDR3 DNA reads TGTGCCAGCAGTGAGGTCGGGATTTACGAGCAGTACTTC. This codes for CASSEVGIYEQYF.

The rearrangement uses TRBV4-3 and TRBJ1-1, with 7 bases aligning to TRBD1. This CDR3 has 15 amino acids. CDR1 and CDR2 from the germline V gene are LGHNA and YSLEER. With V trimmed by 0 bases and J by 1 base, 2 bases remained unmatched. This CDR3 reads CASSQDTGANTEAFF. The CDR3, as DNA: TGCGCCAGCAGCCAAGATACAGGGGCGAACACTGAAGCTTTCTTT.

This sequence joins TRBV9 and TRBJ2-3, with a weak D call TRBD2 (6 bases). The ends were cut back, 0 bases at V and 6 bases at J, with 14 bases in the middle. Looked up from germline, CDR1 is SGDLS and CDR2 is YYNGEE. CDR3 length equals 15 residues. CDR3 residues: CASSVELAKEDTQYF. CDR3 nucleotides: TGTGCCAGCAGCGTAGAACTAGCCAAGGAGGATACGCAGTATTTT.

This sequence joins TRBV7-8 and TRBJ1-1; the D gene is possibly TRBD1 (5 bases). Trimming left V 3 bases short and J 3 bases short, with 14 bases between. Germline values: CDR1 SGHVS, CDR2 FQNEAQ. This CDR3 contains 15 residues. CDR3 loop: CASSFSGRGYTEAFF. The CDR3 nucleotides read TGTGCCAGCAGCTTTTCAGGTCGGGGGTACACTGAAGCTTTCTTT.